These T cell receptor beta chains were read from a single sample in a study of molecular identifiers for immune sequencing clone quantification. TCRdb reanalysed the PCR reads using MiXCR and keeps one entry per CDR3 protein. The sample has about 630,000 distinct CDR3 sequences, about 25% seen once. Material: naive CD8+ T cells from blood, with Jurkat cell RNA spiked in. The receptors were gathered from a human donor in good health. Some libraries in this study had Jurkat cell RNA spiked in. Both conserved end residues are trimmed from each CDR3. Each record gives: J gene, V gene, D gene, CDR3 protein. D genes are given only for firm matches.

J gene: TRBJ2-7; V gene: TRBV5-1; D gene: .; CDR3 protein: ASSLEQPPWGGDEQY
J gene: TRBJ2-3; V gene: TRBV29-1; D gene: .; CDR3 protein: SVEQQALKADTQY
J gene: TRBJ2-3; V gene: TRBV28; D gene: .; CDR3 protein: ATTTGTPVDTQY
J gene: TRBJ2-3; V gene: TRBV7-6; D gene: TRBD2; CDR3 protein: ASSLATSGNQADTQY
J gene: TRBJ2-7; V gene: TRBV13; D gene: .; CDR3 protein: ASSFTPRGAYEQY
J gene: TRBJ2-1; V gene: TRBV19; D gene: .; CDR3 protein: ASRSGINNEQF
J gene: TRBJ2-7; V gene: TRBV7-2; D gene: .; CDR3 protein: ASSLEGEQFYEQY
J gene: TRBJ1-2; V gene: TRBV20-1; D gene: .; CDR3 protein: SAPPGANYGYT
J gene: TRBJ2-1; V gene: TRBV20-1; D gene: TRBD2; CDR3 protein: SARDLGTSGLLYNEQF
J gene: TRBJ1-1; V gene: TRBV28; D gene: TRBD1; CDR3 protein: ASSRDRFMNTEAF
J gene: TRBJ2-1; V gene: TRBV13; D gene: TRBD2; CDR3 protein: ASSLGFTGGPDNNEQF
J gene: TRBJ2-7; V gene: TRBV20-1; D gene: TRBD2; CDR3 protein: STKRSGSYEQS
J gene: TRBJ2-7; V gene: TRBV20-1; D gene: TRBD1; CDR3 protein: SALTGTEQY
J gene: TRBJ2-7; V gene: TRBV11-2; D gene: .; CDR3 protein: ASSVDLAGVDEQY
J gene: TRBJ1-1; V gene: TRBV4-3; D gene: TRBD1; CDR3 protein: ASSQDLTGGTEAS
J gene: TRBJ2-3; V gene: TRBV9; D gene: TRBD2; CDR3 protein: ASSAGLAGGALQY
J gene: TRBJ2-3; V gene: TRBV11-2; D gene: .; CDR3 protein: ASSPSPGQLTDTQY
J gene: TRBJ2-1; V gene: TRBV4-3; D gene: .; CDR3 protein: ASSRIWWDEYNEQF
J gene: TRBJ2-7; V gene: TRBV9; D gene: TRBD2; CDR3 protein: ASSVGSGGFYEQY
J gene: TRBJ2-3; V gene: TRBV4-1; D gene: TRBD2; CDR3 protein: ASSQAGTSGIRADTQY
J gene: TRBJ2-7; V gene: TRBV20-1; D gene: TRBD1; CDR3 protein: SANRGTYEQY
J gene: TRBJ2-3; V gene: TRBV11-2; D gene: TRBD1; CDR3 protein: ASSYGQGGGDTQY
J gene: TRBJ2-7; V gene: TRBV6-5; D gene: TRBD2; CDR3 protein: ASKTGTSGLYEQY
J gene: TRBJ2-6; V gene: TRBV19; D gene: .; CDR3 protein: ASSTHLGEANVLT
J gene: TRBJ1-5; V gene: TRBV19; D gene: TRBD1; CDR3 protein: ASSRPPGQAPNQPQH
J gene: TRBJ1-3; V gene: TRBV7-9; D gene: .; CDR3 protein: ASSTQGFSGNTIY
J gene: TRBJ2-3; V gene: TRBV7-2; D gene: .; CDR3 protein: ASSPNPRGWDTDTQY
J gene: TRBJ2-5; V gene: TRBV11-2; D gene: .; CDR3 protein: ASSFSGRQETQY
J gene: TRBJ2-1; V gene: TRBV6-6; D gene: TRBD2; CDR3 protein: ASSYDSGRVYEQF
J gene: TRBJ2-4; V gene: TRBV27; D gene: .; CDR3 protein: ASRSTGTKNIQY
J gene: TRBJ2-7; V gene: TRBV7-9; D gene: TRBD1; CDR3 protein: ASSFTSGGVSYEQY
J gene: TRBJ2-7; V gene: TRBV7-9; D gene: .; CDR3 protein: ASNAGTNYEQY
J gene: TRBJ2-3; V gene: TRBV13; D gene: TRBD2; CDR3 protein: ASSLQRGETATQY
J gene: TRBJ2-1; V gene: TRBV7-9; D gene: TRBD2; CDR3 protein: ASSSTRRGLNEQF
J gene: TRBJ1-1; V gene: TRBV28; D gene: .; CDR3 protein: ASSSRGGYTEAF
J gene: TRBJ1-1; V gene: TRBV12-3/TRBV12-4; D gene: .; CDR3 protein: ASSLPGTTEAF
J gene: TRBJ2-1; V gene: TRBV29-1; D gene: TRBD2; CDR3 protein: SVEGLAEPYNEQF
J gene: TRBJ2-7; V gene: TRBV6-5; D gene: TRBD2; CDR3 protein: VSGGTSGTYEQY
J gene: TRBJ2-5; V gene: TRBV6-2/TRBV6-3; D gene: .; CDR3 protein: ASSRGFGQFQETQY
J gene: TRBJ2-5; V gene: TRBV7-9; D gene: .; CDR3 protein: ASSSTAYQETQY
J gene: TRBJ2-5; V gene: TRBV27; D gene: .; CDR3 protein: ASSTVLGIETQY
J gene: TRBJ2-7; V gene: TRBV4-1; D gene: TRBD1; CDR3 protein: ASSSGRGNEQY
J gene: TRBJ2-5; V gene: TRBV7-9; D gene: TRBD1; CDR3 protein: ASSLEDGQAPKEPQY
J gene: TRBJ2-1; V gene: TRBV7-2; D gene: TRBD2; CDR3 protein: ASSRLAGVLNEQF
J gene: TRBJ2-5; V gene: TRBV3-1; D gene: TRBD2; CDR3 protein: ASSPLAPWGSDQETQY
J gene: TRBJ1-4; V gene: TRBV19; D gene: TRBD1; CDR3 protein: ASWDSATNEKLF
J gene: TRBJ1-1; V gene: TRBV30; D gene: TRBD1; CDR3 protein: AWSLDRDWGRGATEAF
J gene: TRBJ2-5; V gene: TRBV29-1; D gene: .; CDR3 protein: SVEAGLSGETQY
J gene: TRBJ1-1; V gene: TRBV6-2/TRBV6-3; D gene: .; CDR3 protein: ASSSRVSSEAF
J gene: TRBJ2-7; V gene: TRBV4-1; D gene: TRBD2; CDR3 protein: ASSQVWSGGYEQY
J gene: TRBJ2-7; V gene: TRBV7-2; D gene: .; CDR3 protein: ASSLGVAPYEQY
J gene: TRBJ1-1; V gene: TRBV4-1; D gene: .; CDR3 protein: ASSQGAPGYTEAF
J gene: TRBJ2-7; V gene: TRBV15; D gene: .; CDR3 protein: ATSSVPGTKEGSEQY
J gene: TRBJ2-5; V gene: TRBV20-1; D gene: .; CDR3 protein: SARGQRYQETQY
J gene: TRBJ2-7; V gene: TRBV20-1; D gene: TRBD2; CDR3 protein: SARDIQVLAGGKTYEQY
J gene: TRBJ2-7; V gene: TRBV27; D gene: .; CDR3 protein: ASSFGSRYEQY
J gene: TRBJ2-7; V gene: TRBV20-1; D gene: .; CDR3 protein: SAPNRDDDYEQY
J gene: TRBJ1-5; V gene: TRBV27; D gene: .; CDR3 protein: ASRGTNLRGQPQH